Listed below are T cell receptor beta chains from one sample, sequenced in a study of a mutant IDH1 vaccine in newly diagnosed glioma. Assay used: immunoSEQ multiplex PCR; TCRdb lists only in-frame clones, some missing. The sample yields 60,000 to 85,000 clones, approximately 79% seen once. The input for sequencing was PBMCs, taken from a glioma patient treated with radiotherapy, temozolomide or both. These TCRs come from a man aged 50 or older with glioma. Each CDR3 is given with its conserved first and last residue. The D gene is left open where the match is weak. Expanded clones get a size class; other rows say once, few or many, or leave the size out.

>-|-|TRBJ1-4|TRBV14|16
TGTGCCAGCAGCCAAGGGGGGCCAGGCGTTAATGAAAAACTGTTTTTT
CASSQGGPGVNEKLFF
>-|TRBD1|TRBJ1-4|TRBV18|15
TGTGCCAGCTCACGTAATGGACAGGGAGGCGAAAAACTGTTTTTT
CASSRNGQGGEKLFF
>-|TRBD1|TRBJ1-1|TRBV5-1|15
TGCGCCAGCAATCGGGGAGGACAGGAACCCCTCGGGGCTTTCTTT
CASNRGGQEPLGAFF
>-|-|TRBJ2-1|TRBV18|13
TGTGCCAGCTCACCACCAGGGTCAGGTGAGCAGTTCTTC
CASSPPGSGEQFF
>few|-|TRBJ1-1|TRBV18|14
TGTGCCAGCTCACTAGGGGTGGGGAACACTGAAGCTTTCTTT
CASSLGVGNTEAFF
>-|-|TRBJ1-1|TRBV5-4|15
TGTGCCAGCAGCTTGGCCGGACAGATGAACACTGAAGCTTTCTTT
CASSLAGQMNTEAFF
>-|-|TRBJ2-2|TRBV10-3|16
TGTGCCATCAGTGAGTCCCAGGATACTAGTTCCGGGGAGCTGTTTTTT
CAISESQDTSSGELFF
>-|TRBD1|TRBJ1-4|TRBV7-9|13
TGTGCCAGCAGCTCCGGACAGGGACGGAGACTGTTTTTT
CASSSGQGRRLFF
>-|-|TRBJ2-2|TRBV5-4|15
TGTGCCAGCAGCACGACGGGGACTTACACCGGGGAGCTGTTTTTT
CASSTTGTYTGELFF
>-|-|TRBJ1-2|TRBV4-1|14
TGCGCCAGCAGCCCCCCCAGGGGCAACTATGGCTACACCTTC
CASSPPRGNYGYTF
>once|-|TRBJ2-5|TRBV11-2|11
TGTGCCAGCAGCAGTGGGGAGACCCAGTACTTC
CASSSGETQYF